This TCR beta chain was sequenced during a study of Ad26.COV2.S vaccination and SARS-CoV-2 variants. Clones were read by immunoSEQ multiplex PCR, and TCRdb kept only the in-frame ones, dropping some. Of approximately 340,000 clones in the sample, approximately 85% were seen once. Treatment denoted: roughly 19 received Ad26.COV2.S at low or high dose, single or two shots; 5 received placebo; per-sample allocation not given. The samples date from day 63 after the first vaccine or placebo injection. Germline CDR1 is MNHEY and CDR2 is SMNVEV (reference sequence). Trimming at V came to 6 bases and at J to 5 bases, leaving 7 bases not matched to a gene. The CDR3 loop spans 13 amino acids.

Sequencing used peripheral blood, obtained in a trial of Ad26.COV2.S vaccine versus placebo. The rearrangement links TRBV27 to TRBJ2-7; TRBD1 matches 7 bases. This TCR derives from a person aged 18 to 65 who received the Ad26.COV2.S COVID-19 vaccine or a placebo. The chain's CDR3 is CASRDLDRDEQYF. The CDR3 bases are TGTGCCAGCAGGGACCTCGACAGGGACGAGCAGTACTTC.